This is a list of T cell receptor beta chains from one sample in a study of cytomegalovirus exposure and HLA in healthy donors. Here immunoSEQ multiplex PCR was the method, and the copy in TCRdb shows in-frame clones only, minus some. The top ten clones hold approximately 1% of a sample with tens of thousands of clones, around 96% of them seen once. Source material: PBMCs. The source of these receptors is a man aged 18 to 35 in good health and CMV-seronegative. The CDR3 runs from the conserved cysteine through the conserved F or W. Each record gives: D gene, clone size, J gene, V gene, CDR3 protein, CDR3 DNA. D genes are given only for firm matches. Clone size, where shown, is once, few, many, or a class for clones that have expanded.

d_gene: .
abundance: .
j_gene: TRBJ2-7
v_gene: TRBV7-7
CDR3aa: CASSTGGGGEQYF
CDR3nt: TGTGCTAGCAGTACAGGGGGGGGAGGCGAGCAGTACTTC

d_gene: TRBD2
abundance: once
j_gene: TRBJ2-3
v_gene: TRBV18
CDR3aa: CASSPRTSGIADTQYF
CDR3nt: TGTGCCAGCTCACCTCGAACTAGCGGGATAGCAGATACGCAGTATTTT

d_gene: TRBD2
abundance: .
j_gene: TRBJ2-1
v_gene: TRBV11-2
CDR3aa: CASSSWGLAYNEQFF
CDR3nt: TGTGCCAGCAGCTCCTGGGGACTAGCGTACAATGAGCAGTTCTTC

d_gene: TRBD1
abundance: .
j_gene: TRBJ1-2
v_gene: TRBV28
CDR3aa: CASTWTGTSHYGYTF
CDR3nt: TGTGCCAGTACGTGGACAGGAACCTCCCACTATGGCTACACCTTC

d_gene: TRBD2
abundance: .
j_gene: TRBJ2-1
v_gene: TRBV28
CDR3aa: CASSPRRGRYNEQFF
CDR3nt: TGTGCCAGCAGCCCCCGCCGCGGGAGGTACAATGAGCAGTTCTTC

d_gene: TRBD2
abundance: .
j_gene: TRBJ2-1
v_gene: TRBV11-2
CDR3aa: CASSYTSGKSNEQFF
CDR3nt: TGTGCCAGCAGCTACACTAGCGGGAAAAGCAATGAGCAGTTCTTC

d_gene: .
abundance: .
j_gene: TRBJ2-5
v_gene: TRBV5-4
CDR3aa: CASSLESSSETQYF
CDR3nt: TGTGCCAGCAGCTTGGAATCTAGCTCGGAGACCCAGTACTTC

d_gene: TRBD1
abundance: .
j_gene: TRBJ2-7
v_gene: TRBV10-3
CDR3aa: CAISELPGQGYEQYF
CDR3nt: TGTGCCATCAGTGAGTTACCGGGACAGGGTTACGAGCAGTACTTC

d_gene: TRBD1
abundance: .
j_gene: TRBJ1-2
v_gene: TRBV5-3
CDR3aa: CARSSGQGNDYGYTF
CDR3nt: TGTGCCAGAAGCTCGGGACAGGGGAACGACTATGGCTACACCTTC

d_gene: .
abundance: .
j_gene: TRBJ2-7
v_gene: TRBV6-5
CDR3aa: CASSPGSFGEQYF
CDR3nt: TGTGCCAGCAGTCCCGGGAGTTTCGGCGAGCAGTACTTC

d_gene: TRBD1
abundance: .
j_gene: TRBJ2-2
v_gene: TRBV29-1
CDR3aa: CSVGGVRDRGMTGELFF
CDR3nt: TGCAGCGTTGGCGGAGTGAGGGACAGGGGGATGACCGGGGAGCTGTTTTTT

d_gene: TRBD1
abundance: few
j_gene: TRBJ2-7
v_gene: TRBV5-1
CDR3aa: CASSLLGTETGKYF
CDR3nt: TGCGCCAGCAGCTTGTTGGGGACAGAAACAGGGAAGTACTTC

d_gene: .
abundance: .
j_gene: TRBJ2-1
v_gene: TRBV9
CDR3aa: CASSEQGILDEQFF
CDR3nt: TGTGCCAGCAGCGAGCAGGGCATCCTAGATGAGCAGTTCTTC

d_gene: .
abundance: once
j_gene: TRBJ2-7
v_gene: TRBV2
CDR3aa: CASRDDSYEQYF
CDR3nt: TGTGCCAGCAGAGATGACAGTTACGAGCAGTACTTC

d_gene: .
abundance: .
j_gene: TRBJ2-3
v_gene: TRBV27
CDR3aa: CASSTQTDTQYF
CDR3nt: TGTGCCAGCAGCACACAAACAGATACGCAGTATTTT

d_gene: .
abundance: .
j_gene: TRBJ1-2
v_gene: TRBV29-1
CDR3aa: CSVPRDGYTF
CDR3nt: TGCAGCGTTCCCAGGGATGGCTACACCTTC

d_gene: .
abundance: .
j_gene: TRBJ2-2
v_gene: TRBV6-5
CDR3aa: CASSYYVQGELFF
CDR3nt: TGTGCCAGCAGTTACTACGTACAGGGGGAGCTGTTTTTT

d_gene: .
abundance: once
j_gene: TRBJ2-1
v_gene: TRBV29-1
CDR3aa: CSVDPGAEQFF
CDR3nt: TGCAGCGTTGACCCAGGGGCCGAGCAGTTCTTC

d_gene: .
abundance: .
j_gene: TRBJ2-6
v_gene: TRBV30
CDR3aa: CAWARFSGANVLTF
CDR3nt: TGTGCCTGGGCCAGGTTCTCTGGGGCCAACGTCCTGACTTTC

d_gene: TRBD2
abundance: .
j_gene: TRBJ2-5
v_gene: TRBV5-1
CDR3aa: CASSPLAGGGLETQYF
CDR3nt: TGCGCCAGCAGCCCGCTAGCGGGAGGAGGATTAGAGACCCAGTACTTC

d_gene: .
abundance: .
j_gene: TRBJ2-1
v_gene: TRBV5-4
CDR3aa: CASSLDLANEQFF
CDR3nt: TGTGCCAGCAGCTTGGATCTAGCCAATGAGCAGTTCTTC

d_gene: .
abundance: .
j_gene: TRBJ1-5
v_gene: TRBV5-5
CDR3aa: CASSPRLDNQPQHF
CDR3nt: TGTGCCAGCAGCCCGCGACTGGACAATCAGCCCCAGCATTTT

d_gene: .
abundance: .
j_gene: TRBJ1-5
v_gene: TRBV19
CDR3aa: CASSIRDLGQPQHF
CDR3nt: TGTGCCAGTAGTATACGGGATCTGGGTCAGCCCCAGCATTTT

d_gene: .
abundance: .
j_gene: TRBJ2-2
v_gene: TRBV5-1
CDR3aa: CASSSAGLGSGAGELFF
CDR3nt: TGCGCCAGCAGCTCCGCAGGGCTCGGGAGTGGGGCCGGGGAGCTGTTTTTT

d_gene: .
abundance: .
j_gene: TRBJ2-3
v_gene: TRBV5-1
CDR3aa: CASSLFQGSTDTQYF
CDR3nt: TGCGCCAGCAGCTTGTTCCAGGGGAGCACAGATACGCAGTATTTT

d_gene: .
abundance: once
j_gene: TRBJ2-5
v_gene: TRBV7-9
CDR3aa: CASSFPGERETQYF
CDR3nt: TGTGCCAGCAGCTTTCCAGGGGAGAGGGAGACCCAGTACTTC

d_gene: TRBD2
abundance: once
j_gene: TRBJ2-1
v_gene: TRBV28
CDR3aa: CASSKLAGGHEQFF
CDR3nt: TGTGCCAGCAGCAAACTAGCGGGAGGGCATGAGCAGTTCTTC

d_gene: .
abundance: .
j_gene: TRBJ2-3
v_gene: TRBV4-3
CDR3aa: CASSLRRDTDTQYF
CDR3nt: TGCGCCAGCAGCCTCAGGCGGGACACAGATACGCAGTATTTT

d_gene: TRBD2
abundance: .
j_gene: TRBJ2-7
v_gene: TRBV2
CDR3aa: CASSEESGSLYEQYF
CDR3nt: TGTGCCAGCAGTGAAGAAAGCGGGAGTTTGTACGAGCAGTACTTC

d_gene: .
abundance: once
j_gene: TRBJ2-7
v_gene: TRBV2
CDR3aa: CASSVGPSYEQYF
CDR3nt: TGTGCCAGCAGTGTGGGGCCCTCCTACGAGCAGTACTTC

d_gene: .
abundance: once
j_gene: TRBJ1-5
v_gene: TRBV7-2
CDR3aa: CASSLAGRPQHF
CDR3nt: TGTGCCAGCAGCTTAGCGGGCAGGCCCCAGCATTTT

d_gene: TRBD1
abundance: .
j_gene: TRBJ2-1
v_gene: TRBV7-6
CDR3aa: CASSLARDRGRLMYNEQFF
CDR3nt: TGTGCCAGCAGCTTAGCTCGGGACAGGGGGCGGCTGATGTACAATGAGCAGTTCTTC

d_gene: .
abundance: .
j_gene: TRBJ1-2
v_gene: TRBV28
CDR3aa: CASNNLRTSNYGYTF
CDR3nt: TGTGCCAGCAACAATCTCCGGACTTCTAACTATGGCTACACCTTC

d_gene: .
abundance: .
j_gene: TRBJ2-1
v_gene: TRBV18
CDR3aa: CASSPSGGSYNEQFF
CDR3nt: TGTGCCAGCTCACCATCCGGGGGCTCCTACAATGAGCAGTTCTTC

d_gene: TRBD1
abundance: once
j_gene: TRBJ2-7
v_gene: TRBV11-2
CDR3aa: CASSLGQGAYEQYF
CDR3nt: TGTGCCAGCAGCTTAGGCCAGGGGGCTTACGAGCAGTACTTC

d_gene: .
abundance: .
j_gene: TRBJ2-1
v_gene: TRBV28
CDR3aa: CASTLGGYNEQFF
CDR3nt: TGTGCCAGCACCCTAGGAGGCTATAATGAGCAGTTCTTC

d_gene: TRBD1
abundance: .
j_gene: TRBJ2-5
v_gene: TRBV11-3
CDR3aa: CASSLDGGQGQETQYF
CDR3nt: TGTGCCAGCAGCTTAGATGGCGGACAGGGTCAAGAGACCCAGTACTTC

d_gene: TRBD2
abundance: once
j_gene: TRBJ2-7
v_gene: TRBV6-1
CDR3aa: CASSFRTSGRYEQYF
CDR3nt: TGTGCCAGCAGTTTCAGGACTAGCGGGAGATACGAGCAGTACTTC

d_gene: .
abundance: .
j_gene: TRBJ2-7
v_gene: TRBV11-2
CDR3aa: CASSSLTGDGEQYF
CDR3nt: TGTGCCAGCAGCTCCCTTACGGGAGATGGGGAGCAGTACTTC

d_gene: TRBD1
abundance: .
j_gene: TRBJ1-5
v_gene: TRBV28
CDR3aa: CASRGRDRVLISIDQPQHF
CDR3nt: TGTGCCAGCAGAGGTCGCGACAGGGTTTTAATTAGTATCGATCAGCCCCAGCATTTT

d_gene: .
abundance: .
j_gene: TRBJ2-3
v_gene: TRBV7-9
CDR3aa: CASSLGAANTDTQYF
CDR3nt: TGTGCCAGCAGCTTAGGGGCAGCTAATACAGATACGCAGTATTTT

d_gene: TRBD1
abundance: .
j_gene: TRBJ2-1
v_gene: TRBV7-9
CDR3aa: CASSPIPGQGIYHEQFF
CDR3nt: TGTGCCAGCAGTCCTATTCCGGGACAGGGAATTTATCATGAGCAGTTCTTC

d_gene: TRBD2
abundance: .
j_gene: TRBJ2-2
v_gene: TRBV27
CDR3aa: CASGPLAGADTGELFF
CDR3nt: TGTGCCAGCGGTCCTCTAGCGGGAGCGGACACCGGGGAGCTGTTTTTT

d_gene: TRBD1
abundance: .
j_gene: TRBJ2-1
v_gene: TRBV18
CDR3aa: CASSLRQGLYNEQFF
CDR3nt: TGTGCCAGCTCACTCAGACAGGGTCTCTACAATGAGCAGTTCTTC

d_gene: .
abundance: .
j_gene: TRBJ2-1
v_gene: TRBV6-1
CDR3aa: CASSEMEGASNEQFF
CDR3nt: TGTGCCAGCAGTGAAATGGAGGGCGCCAGCAATGAGCAGTTCTTC

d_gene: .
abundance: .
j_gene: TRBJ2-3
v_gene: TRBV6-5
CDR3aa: CASSSLGGVADTQYF
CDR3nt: TGTGCCAGCAGTTCGCTCGGAGGGGTTGCAGATACGCAGTATTTT

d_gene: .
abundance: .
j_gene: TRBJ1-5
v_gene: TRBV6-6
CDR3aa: CASSYSIQYSNQPQHF
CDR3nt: TGTGCCAGCAGTTACTCGATCCAGTATAGCAATCAGCCCCAGCATTTT

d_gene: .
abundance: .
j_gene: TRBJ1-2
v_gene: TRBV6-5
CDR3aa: CASSSGLNRYGYTF
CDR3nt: TGTGCCAGCAGTTCCGGTCTTAACAGATATGGCTACACCTTC

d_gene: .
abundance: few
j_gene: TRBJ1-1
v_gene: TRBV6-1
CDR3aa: CASLFGENTEAFF
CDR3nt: TGTGCCAGCCTCTTCGGAGAGAACACTGAAGCTTTCTTT

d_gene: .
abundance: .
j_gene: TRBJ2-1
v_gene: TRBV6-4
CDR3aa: CASSDSPTNEQFF
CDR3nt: TGTGCCAGCAGTGACTCCCCTACCAATGAGCAGTTCTTC